The 10 T cell receptor beta chains given below trace back to one sample, sequenced in a study of cytomegalovirus exposure and HLA in healthy donors. In the PCR, 60 Vbeta and 13 Jbeta primers were used. Only in-frame clones appear in the TCRdb table, and some are missing; sequencing was by immunoSEQ multiplex PCR. The table has around 150,000 clones, 75% seen once. Sequenced sample: PBMCs. These receptors were collected from a man between 18 and 29 years old in good health and CMV-seronegative.

In regard to this clone: Other DNA sequences in this sample translate to the same CDR3. The chain recombines TRBV9 with TRBJ2-1; 7 nucleotides agree with TRBD2. V lost 1 base and J lost 6; bases outside the gene matches: 10. Looked up from germline, CDR1 is SGDLS and CDR2 is YYNGEE. The CDR3 is made up of 16 amino acids. Here the CDR3 DNA reads TGTGCCAGCAGCGTAAGCGTAGAAGCGGGGAGCAATGAGCAGTTCTTC. Encoded protein: CASSVSVEAGSNEQFF. The variable domain in full, completed from reference TRBV9 and TRBJ2-1, reads DSGVTQTPKHLITATGQRVTLRCSPRSGDLSVYWYQQSLDQGLQFLIQYYNGEERAKGNILERFSAQQFPDLHSELNLSSLELGDSALYFCASSVSVEAGSNEQFFGPGTRLTVL.

This clone appeared once. The CDR3 region has the DNA TGTGCCAGCATTTCGCGGGAGGGCCGGGGTGAGACCCAGTACTTC. It is translated as CASISREGRGETQYF. The rearrangement joins TRBV6-1 to TRBJ2-5; 9 bases align to TRBD2. V trimming: 7 bases; J trimming: 5 bases; junction bases outside the gene matches: 11. Germline V gives CDR1 MNHNS, CDR2 SASEGT. This CDR3 has 15 residues.

The rearrangement uses TRBV27 and TRBJ2-7; TRBD2 is a possible D gene (5 bases). The CDR3 is 14 amino acids. Trimming took off 2 bases at V and 3 bases at J, with 11 bases between the two ends. Germline V gives CDR1 MNHEY, CDR2 SMNVEV (reference sequence). CDR3 protein: CASSLGLANYEQYF. The CDR3 bases are TGTGCCAGCAGTTTAGGCCTAGCTAACTACGAGCAGTACTTC.

The CDR3 DNA is TGTGCCAGTAGTACGTCACACCCCCGTAGCAATCAGCCCCAGCATTTT. This sequence encodes CASSTSHPRSNQPQHF. The chain links TRBV19 to TRBJ1-5; D gene ambiguous. Per germline, CDR1 LNHDA and CDR2 SQIVND (reference sequence). The CDR3 spans 16 residues. The V end was cut by 4 bases, the J end by 0 bases, with 13 bases between.

The chain uses TRBV27 and TRBJ2-1; tentative D call: TRBD2 (6 bases). The ends were cut back, 3 bases at V and 1 base at J, with 10 bases in the middle. CDR1 is MNHEY and CDR2 is SMNVEV in the germline V gene (reference sequence). The CDR3 has 15 residues. The CDR3 region is CASSLGGVSYNEQFF. In DNA form, the CDR3 reads TGTGCCAGCAGTTTGGGGGGAGTATCCTACAATGAGCAGTTCTTC.

The chain combines TRBV20-1 with TRBJ2-5; D ambiguous. The V gene lost 5 bases and the J gene lost 5 bases, with 9 bases spanning the gap. The length of the CDR3 is 11 residues. Germline assignment: CDR1 DFQATT and CDR2 SNEGSKA (reference sequence). The CDR3 spells CSAPLPETQYF. CDR3 sequence (DNA): TGCAGTGCTCCCCTCCCGGAGACCCAGTACTTC.

The chain employs TRBV29-1 and TRBJ2-1; TRBD2 might be the D (6 bases). V was cut by 3 bases and J by 4 bases, with 13 bases left in between. This CDR3 is 14 amino acids long. The germline gives CDR1 SQVTM, CDR2 ANQGSEA. CDR3 region: CSVESASAYNEQFF. For the CDR3, the DNA is TGCAGCGTTGAGTCGGCTAGCGCTTACAATGAGCAGTTCTTC.

The chain links TRBV5-6 to TRBJ2-5, with 10 bases fitting TRBD2. The end of the DNA is better explained by TRBJ2-7, so the J call may be wrong. Germline CDR1 reads SGHDT; CDR2 reads YYEEEE. The CDR3 is made up of 15 amino acids. The CDR3 sequence: CASSPTSGVSYEQYF. The CDR3 DNA reads TGTGCCAGCAGTCCCACTAGCGGGGTCTCCTACGAGCAGTACTTC.

V gene TRBV5-1 combines with J gene TRBJ1-4, with D unclear. CDR3 length: 15 residues. Germline V gene sequence: CDR1 SGHRS, CDR2 YFSETQ. The V end lost 0 bases, the J end lost 0 bases, and 6 bases lay between the germline ends. CDR3 coding DNA: TGCGCCAGCAGCTTGGCTATAGCAACTAATGAAAAACTGTTTTTT. Protein product: CASSLAIATNEKLFF.

This clone came up a few times. This chain joins TRBV5-1 and TRBJ2-1, with 8 bases fitting TRBD2. With V trimmed by 5 bases and J by 10 bases, 14 bases remained unmatched. Germline V CDR1 and CDR2: SGHRS, YFSETQ. The CDR3 covers 15 residues. The CDR3 loop reads CASSARTLGGREQFF. The CDR3 nucleotides read TGCGCCAGCAGTGCCCGGACGCTGGGCGGGAGGGAGCAGTTCTTC.